The entry below describes one TCR beta chain. Many counts were recorded for this clonotype. Its specific antigen is unknown. One base away there is no much larger clone; base qualities are not given. The record originates from a study of human T cells and chemical hapten exposure (dated by TCRdb to about 2021). A note on the overall study: For sensitization, 2% DPC in acetone was applied to a roughly 2 cm by roughly 2 cm area of upper inner arm skin. Patients additionally received weekly therapeutic DPC doses to the scalp throughout the approximately 25-week study period. Patch testing was performed on the upper back with Finn chambers containing 0.01% DPC, and the patch tests were scored after 6 days according to International Contact Dermatitis Research Group standards. Alopecia areata with under or over 50% scalp involvement, alopecia totalis and alopecia universalis were represented in the patient cohort, which was mostly female. Libraries were combined into a pool for sequencing, and differences in TCR yield between samples came mainly from small differences in library volumes within the pool. The study tracked peripheral blood TCR repertoire changes in vivo during primary and secondary sensitization to the hapten diphenylcyclopropenone (DPC) in alopecia patients. Patient blood was sampled pre-sensitization (week 0) and at 2, 6 and about 24 weeks after DPC sensitization. Some 29 alopecia patients provided blood for TCR sequencing at one to four time points (pre-sensitization, 2, 6 and 24 weeks). Results and caveats for the whole study, not just this receptor: Repeated subsampling changed both the strength of the expansion versus patch-test correlation and the threshold at which that correlation became significant. Alopecia, a presumed autoimmune disease, was present in all patients, so the immune response of the patients might differ from that of healthy individuals. Significantly more large CDR3 similarity clusters were formed by expanded TCRs than by pre-sensitization or healthy control sets, consistent with antigen-driven responses. Patch test score correlated positively with the number of PT1 expanded TCRs, reaching significance at thresholds 8, 16 and 32 but not at 4. The number of TCRs above 1 in 1000 frequency did not change with DPC sensitization; there was no evidence of global repertoire structure alterations.

The meaning of the sample's time point label: patch test 1, 2 weeks after DPC sensitization. In light of the paper, this sample's treatment or condition label describes: therapeutic diphenylcyclopropenone sensitization with weekly scalp DPC. At every patch-test visit, the blood draw took place before the patch test was put on. Eligible patients were aged 18 to 70, diagnosed with alopecia, deemed suitable for DPC therapy, and excluded if pregnant. Total RNA was extracted from unfractionated whole blood that had been collected in Tempus Blood RNA tubes. The method behind the library was RACE. Sequencing instrument: NextSeq 500. During library preparation, unique molecular identifiers were attached to individual cDNA molecules so that TCRs could be counted in a quantitative, reproducible way. For every blood RNA sample, sequencing covered both the TCR alpha and TCR beta chains. The authors' analysis ran thus. Samples had a median of roughly 91,000 TCRs, with a range from roughly 23,224 to 700,000. The Decombinator software suite was used to annotate the V, J and CDR3 of the TCR reads. Every sample was subsampled to the same number of TCRs (28,000) for the PS versus PT1 abundance plots. TCRs were defined as expanded if absent before sensitization and observed at least eight times at the 2-week time point. The public reads were quality trimmed at Q25 with fastp and then assembled into clones with MiXCR by TCRdb, keeping productive beta chains. When rows share a CDR3 protein, they turn into one entry using the most common DNA and genes. TCRdb's processing, not the authors', yielded these V and J calls. Present in this sample are just over 80,000 distinct CDR3 sequences, about 10% of which were seen just once. The top ten hold 4% to 5.5% of the sample.

The cysteine opens and the phenylalanine closes a CDR3 of 14 amino acids. Only the CDR3 portion is preserved as DNA: 42 bases, with reading frame beginning at the first base. The germline V gene (reference sequence) supplies CDR1 SEHNR and CDR2 FQNEAQ. Deletion took 4 bases off V and 4 bases off J, with a span of 13 bases between the germline ends. The TCR comes from a woman between 45 and 65 years old with alopecia areata. Some clones in this sample may be carry-over from other donors' samples. The chain couples TRBV7-9 to TRBJ1-1; perhaps TRBD1 is the D gene, with 6 bases matching. Sequences were derived from whole blood, sampled in connection with sensitization to the hapten diphenylcyclopropenone (DPC). This receptor carries the CDR3 CASSSTGLGTEAFF. In nucleotides, the sequence is TGTGCCAGCAGCTCAACAGGGCTCGGCACTGAAGCTTTCTTT.